The 19 T cell receptor beta chains presented below share a single source sample, sequenced in a study of T cell responses to AZD1222 COVID-19 vaccine. The data were produced by immunoSEQ multiplex PCR, yet TCRdb's version contains in-frame clones alone and is incomplete. The table includes some 130,000 clones, approximately 90% detected once. The sequences come from peripheral blood, collected on day 0 of AZD1222 vaccination. These receptors came from an adult in good health.

This rearrangement joins TRBV4-3 to TRBJ1-2; D gene uncertain. The CDR3 totals 15 residues. The V gene's germline CDR1 is LGHNA and CDR2 YSLEER. With 4 bases removed from V and 4 bases from J, the gap between germline ends came to 16 bases. CDR3 residues: CASSPVGRLSYGYTF. CDR3 nucleotide sequence: TGCGCCAGCAGCCCCGTAGGGCGCCTTAGCTATGGCTACACCTTC.

This rearrangement joins TRBV19 to TRBJ1-6; D gene ambiguous. This CDR3 has 13 residues. The germline gives CDR1 LNHDA, CDR2 SQIVND (reference sequence). Between the trimmed V and J ends, which lost 5 bases and 9 bases, there was a span of 11 bases. In DNA form, the CDR3 reads TGTGCCAGTAGTTACAACATGGCTTCACCCCTCCACTTT. Translating gives CASSYNMASPLHF.

The genes are TRBV6-1 and TRBJ2-7, with D perhaps TRBD1 or TRBD2 (6 bases each). The CDR3 runs to 12 residues. Trimming shortened V by 2 bases and J by 12 bases, and 14 bases separated the two germline ends. Germline assignment: CDR1 MNHNS and CDR2 SASEGT. CDR3 sequence: CASSESTGAVYF. CDR3 sequence (DNA): TGTGCCAGCAGTGAAAGTACGGGGGCGGTGTACTTC.

With regard to this clone: The junction differs from germline at one of its ends, possibly a read error. The chain joins TRBV7-7 to TRBJ2-1, with TRBD2 matching over 7 bases. The CDR3 has 13 residues. Looked up from germline, CDR1 is SSHAT and CDR2 is FNYEAQ (reference sequence). The CDR3: CASSLWGGDEQFF. The CDR3 region has the DNA TGTGCTAGCAGCTTATGGGGGGGGGATGAGCAGTTCTTC.

On this clone itself: At one end, the junction sequence differs from germline, possibly due to a read error. The chain carries TRBV3-1 (or the pseudogene TRBV3-2) and TRBJ1-2; the D is unclear. CDR3 length: 14 amino acids. Germline-derived CDR1 and CDR2 are LGHDT and YNNKEL (reference sequence). The CDR3 sequence: CASSQDLAVYDYTF. The CDR3 bases are TGTGCCAGCAGCCAAGATCTCGCAGTCTATGACTACACCTTC.

The V and J genes are TRBV11-2 and TRBJ2-5, with TRBD1 matching 9 bases. CDR3 size: 16 residues. Per the germline V gene, CDR1 is SGHAT and CDR2 is FQNNGV. V shed 5 bases, J shed 3 bases, and the junction held 10 bases outside the gene matches. The CDR3 spells CASSLGPGQGEETQYF. The CDR3 nucleotides read TGTGCCAGCAGCCTCGGTCCGGGACAGGGAGAAGAGACCCAGTACTTC.

This clone was seen at least ten times. This chain connects TRBV6-2 or TRBV6-3 to TRBJ1-3, with 8 bases that match TRBD1. Germline CDR1 and CDR2: MNHEY and SVGEGT. The CDR3 consists of 17 residues. The trim removed 5 bases at V and 0 bases at J, leaving 9 bases unmatched. The CDR3 DNA follows: TGTGCCAGCAGTACTTGGGACAGGACGAGCTCTGGAAACACCATATATTTT. It yields the protein CASSTWDRTSSGNTIYF.

The chain combines TRBV27 with TRBJ2-1; D gene unclear. The germline CDR1 and CDR2 sequences are MNHEY and SMNVEV (reference sequence). The CDR3 length is 15 residues. Trimming cost V 2 bases and J 3 bases, with 11 bases left between them. CDR3 amino acids: CASSLEPRNYNEQFF. As DNA, the CDR3 is TGTGCCAGCAGTTTAGAACCAAGAAACTACAATGAGCAGTTCTTC.

This clone came up once. The chain has TRBV5-4 and TRBJ2-2, with a weak D call TRBD1 (6 bases). Germline V CDR1 and CDR2: SGHNT, YYREEE (reference sequence). The ends were cut back, 4 bases at V and 5 bases at J, with 15 bases in the middle. This CDR3 is 15 amino acids long. CDR3 amino acids: CASSLGAGTTGELFF. The CDR3, as DNA: TGTGCCAGCAGCCTGGGGGCAGGGACAACCGGGGAGCTGTTTTTT. Drawing the rest from reference TRBV5-4 and TRBJ2-2, the complete variable domain is ETGVTQSPTHLIKTRGQQVTLRCSSQSGHNTVSWYQQALGQGPQFIFQYYREEENGRGNFPPRFSGLQFPNYSSELNVNALELDDSALYLCASSLGAGTTGELFFGEGSRLTVL.

The chain has TRBV2 and TRBJ2-7; 10 bases map to TRBD2. CDR1 SNHLY and CDR2 FYNNEI come from the germline V gene. The length of the CDR3 is 15 residues. The V and J ends lost 6 bases and 4 bases, in that order; junction bases with no gene match: 9. Here the CDR3 reads CASRRSGGAEYEQYF. For the CDR3, the DNA is TGTGCCAGCAGGAGAAGCGGGGGGGCCGAGTACGAGCAGTACTTC.

In this sample, this clone turned up once. The chain combines TRBV13 with TRBJ2-3, with unresolved D. Per the germline V gene, CDR1 is PRHDT and CDR2 is FYEKMQ (reference sequence). CDR3 length equals 15 residues. Trimming cost V 5 bases and J 2 bases, with 14 bases left between them. The CDR3 sequence is CASSVRVLLTDTQYF. CDR3 DNA: TGTGCCAGCAGCGTCCGGGTCCTTCTCACAGATACGCAGTATTTT. The complete variable domain, with remaining parts taken from reference TRBV13 and TRBJ2-3, reads AAGVIQSPRHLIKEKRETATLKCYPIPRHDTVYWYQQGPGQDPQFLISFYEKMQSDKGSIPDRFSAQQFSDYHSELNMSSLELGDSALYFCASSVRVLLTDTQYFGPGTRLTVL.

The V call is TRBV24-1, the J call TRBJ2-1; D is possibly TRBD1 or TRBD2 (5 bases each). Germline-derived CDR1 and CDR2 are KGHDR and SFDVKD. V was pared by 4 bases and J by 8 bases, with 20 bases between. This CDR3 contains 16 residues. The CDR3 bases are TGTGCCACCAGTGACGCTATCCAGGGACCTACGGATGAGCAGTTCTTC. This codes for CATSDAIQGPTDEQFF.

This chain links TRBV7-9 with TRBJ2-3, with 9 bases matching TRBD2. Unmatched junction bases numbered 12, after V lost 5 bases and J lost 0 bases. The CDR3 runs to 18 residues. The germline CDR1 and CDR2 sequences are SEHNR and FQNEAQ (reference sequence). Here the CDR3 DNA reads TGTGCCAGCAGCCCACCGACTAGCGGCGTAACTAGCACAGATACGCAGTATTTT. Translated, it gives CASSPPTSGVTSTDTQYF.

This chain uses TRBV27 with TRBJ1-2; D uncertain. Per germline, CDR1 MNHEY and CDR2 SMNVEV (reference sequence). V gave up 6 bases and J gave up 5 bases, with 13 bases separating them. CDR3 length: 13 residues. CDR3 nucleotides: TGTGCCAGCAGCGAAGGGCGCCTTTATGGCTACACCTTC. Residues: CASSEGRLYGYTF.

V usage is TRBV28 and J usage is TRBJ1-6; TRBD1 agrees at 10 bases. Germline V gives CDR1 MDHEN, CDR2 SYDVKM. Trimming cost V 2 bases and J 11 bases; bases outside gene matches: 3. The CDR3 is 14 residues long. Written as DNA, the CDR3 is TGTGCCAGCAGTTTAAGGGACAGGGGACCACCCCTCCACTTT. It encodes CASSLRDRGPPLHF. Variable domain in full (rest from reference TRBV28 and TRBJ1-6): DVKVTQSSRYLVKRTGEKVFLECVQDMDHENMFWYRQDPGLGLRLIYFSYDVKMKEKGDIPEGYSVSREKKERFSLILESASTNQTSMYLCASSLRDRGPPLHFGNGTRLTVT.

This sequence joins TRBV11-2 and TRBJ1-1; D gene ambiguous. Germline V gene sequence: CDR1 SGHAT, CDR2 FQNNGV. The CDR3 has 14 residues. V lost 2 bases and J 2 bases, leaving 9 bases between the germline ends. The CDR3 nucleotides read TGTGCCAGCAGCTTAAGCATGGCCAACACTGAAGCTTTCTTT. It is translated as CASSLSMANTEAFF.

This clone occurred once. The chain uses TRBV27 and TRBJ1-6; a possible D gene is TRBD1 (5 bases). This CDR3 region has 15 residues. V gave up 6 bases and J gave up 7 bases, with 16 bases separating them. Germline values: CDR1 MNHEY, CDR2 SMNVEV (reference sequence). CDR3 loop: CASSSPGTANSPLHF. The CDR3 region has the DNA TGTGCCAGCAGCAGCCCCGGGACCGCGAATTCACCCCTCCACTTT.

The chain recombines TRBV7-9 with TRBJ1-3, with D hard to call. CDR1 and CDR2 (germline): SEHNR, FQNEAQ (reference sequence). Trimming pared 5 bases from V and 0 bases from J, leaving 8 bases between. This CDR3 is built from 14 residues. This CDR3 reads CASSRTGSGNTIYF. The CDR3 region has the DNA TGTGCCAGCAGCCGTACCGGCTCTGGAAACACCATATATTTT.

The chain is built from TRBV6-4 and TRBJ2-3; 13 bases line up with TRBD2. There are 15 residues in the CDR3. V lost 4 bases and J lost 3; bases outside the gene matches: 1. CDR1 MRHNA and CDR2 SNTAGT come from the germline V gene. CDR3 in DNA: TGTGCCAGCAGTGGGACTAGCGGGGGAACAGATACGCAGTATTTT. This codes for CASSGTSGGTDTQYF.